Described below is a single T cell receptor (beta chain) sequence and its context. The sample is drawn from a study of blood T cell repertoires in COVID-19. Study details: COVID-19 samples collected from the United States, Italy and Spain covered acute and convalescent phases.

The repertoire was sequenced with immunoSEQ multiplex PCR; TCRdb's copy has only in-frame clones and lacks some. This sample carries 200,000 to 250,000 clones, approximately 80% of them seen once, and the ten largest clones take 4% to 6%. Germline V gene sequence: CDR1 LGHNA, CDR2 YSLEER. V was pared by 1 base and J by 1 base, with 11 bases between. CDR3 length: 15 residues. This receptor was obtained from a woman in her sixties or seventies who had recovered from COVID-19. Sequencing was performed on peripheral blood. The chain carries TRBV4-3 and TRBJ2-7; the D gene is possibly TRBD2 (6 bases). The CDR3 spells CASSQVRGESYEQYF. CDR3 bases: TGCGCCAGCAGCCAAGTTCGCGGGGAGTCCTACGAGCAGTACTTC.